This TCR beta chain was documented in a study of post-analysis software for immune sequencing data. Findings of the study overall: There were five or six TRBV segments more frequent in patients than controls, and TRBV5-6, TRBV5-1 and TRBV20-1 were among them.

The sample holds many counts of this clonotype. Its antigen is currently unknown. Unique molecular identifiers had been added to the TCR beta cDNA libraries. TCRdb reanalysed the PCR reads using MiXCR and keeps one entry per CDR3 protein. This sample has a few hundred thousand distinct CDR3 sequences, with approximately 38% found just once. Germline CDR1 reads SQVTM; CDR2 reads ANQGSEA. The ends lost 6 bases at V and 3 bases at J; junction bases unmatched: 5. This CDR3 has 14 residues. Material for sequencing was blood. The sequence derives from a girl aged 2-10 years with multiple sclerosis. The chain is built from TRBV29-1 and TRBJ2-1, with 10 nucleotides matching TRBD2. Here the CDR3 DNA reads TGCAGCGTGGGGGCTAGCGGGAGCTACAATGAGCAGTTCTTC. Residues: CSVGASGSYNEQFF.